The source of this T cell receptor beta chain is a study of T cell repertoires in cytomegalovirus infection. The overall study: CMV infection together with matching HLA type was indicated by public TCR beta signatures. General study findings and limits: It was HLA-C-restricted CMV-specific TCR beta clonotypes that dominated the response ex vivo. People with CMV and the relevant HLA were identified by cumulative public TCR beta family frequency.

TCRdb processed the reads anew with MiXCR; each CDR3 protein has one entry. Here the sample spans a few hundred thousand distinct CDR3 sequences, around 18% being singletons. This clonotype was counted a few times. Its antigen is currently unknown. This sequence was found in a human donor in good health (CMV status not recorded). Some clones in this sample may be carry-over from other donors' samples. The sample taken for sequencing was PBMCs.

The CDR3 loop is CASSRTRELFF. As DNA, the CDR3 is TGTGCCAGCAGCCGAACCAGGGAGCTGTTTTTT. The chain links TRBV28 to TRBJ2-2; D is undetermined. CDR1 MDHEN and CDR2 SYDVKM come from the germline V gene. The CDR3 length is 11 residues. V dropped 6 bases and J dropped 9 bases, with 8 bases sitting between them. The complete variable domain, with remaining parts taken from reference TRBV28 and TRBJ2-2, reads DVKVTQSSRYLVKRTGEKVFLECVQDMDHENMFWYRQDPGLGLRLIYFSYDVKMKEKGDIPEGYSVSREKKERFSLILESASTNQTSMYLCASSRTRELFFGEGSRLTVL.